This T cell receptor (beta chain) was found in a study of graft-versus-host responses after intestinal transplantation. On the study more broadly: Tacrolimus and steroids were given for about three years to all recipients after anti-thymocyte globulin induction. Study observations and caveats: Peak circulating GvH clone levels tracked with early post-transplant HvG declines.

The CDR3 extends over 15 amino acids. Trimming left V 0 bases short and J 5 bases short, with 14 bases between. Per the germline V gene, CDR1 is SGHRS and CDR2 is YFSETQ. Plating combined roughly 200,000 CFSE-labeled responder cells with roughly 200,000 irradiated, violet-dye-labeled stimulator cells. Sorting after the reaction isolated proliferating CFSE-low CD3+CD4+ and CD3+CD8+ responders. Sequenced by immunoSEQ multiplex PCR; TCRdb stores in-frame clones only, minus some. This sample has tens of thousands of clones, with 30% to 40% found just once. The sample in question was alloreactive CD8+ T cells from a mixed lymphocyte reaction culture, obtained before intestinal transplant. As for subset: CFSE-low proliferating T cells sorted from roughly six-day pre-transplant mixed lymphocyte reaction (GvH or HvG direction). The rearrangement uses TRBV5-1 and TRBJ1-1; weak D call: TRBD1 (5 bases). The clonotype originates from a human patient who received an intestinal transplant. In DNA form, the CDR3 reads TGCGCCAGCAGCTTGGCCGGCGGTCGGGGGACTGAAGCTTTCTTT. This sequence encodes CASSLAGGRGTEAFF. Supplemented by reference TRBV5-1 and TRBJ1-1, the full variable domain reads KAGVTQTPRYLIKTRGQQVTLSCSPISGHRSVSWYQQTPGQGLQFLFEYFSETQRNKGNFPGRFSGRQFSNSRSEMNVSTLELGDSALYLCASSLAGGRGTEAFFGQGTRLTVV.